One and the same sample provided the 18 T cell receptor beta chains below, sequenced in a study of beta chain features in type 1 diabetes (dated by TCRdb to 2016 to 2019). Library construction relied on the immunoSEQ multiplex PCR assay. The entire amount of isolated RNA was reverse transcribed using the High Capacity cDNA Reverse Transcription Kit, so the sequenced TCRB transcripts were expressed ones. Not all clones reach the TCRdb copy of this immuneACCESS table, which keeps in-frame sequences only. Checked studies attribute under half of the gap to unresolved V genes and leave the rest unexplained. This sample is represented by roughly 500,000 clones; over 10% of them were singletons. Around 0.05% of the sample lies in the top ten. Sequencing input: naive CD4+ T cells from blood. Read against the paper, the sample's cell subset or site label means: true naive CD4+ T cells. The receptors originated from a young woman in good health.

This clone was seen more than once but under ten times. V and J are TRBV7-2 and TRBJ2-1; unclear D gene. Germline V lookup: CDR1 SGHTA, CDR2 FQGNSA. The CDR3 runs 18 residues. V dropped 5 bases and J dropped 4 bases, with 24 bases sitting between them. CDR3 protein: CASSPLPFDSERYNEQFF. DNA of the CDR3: TGTGCCAGCAGCCCCCTCCCATTCGACTCTGAGAGATACAATGAGCAGTTCTTC.

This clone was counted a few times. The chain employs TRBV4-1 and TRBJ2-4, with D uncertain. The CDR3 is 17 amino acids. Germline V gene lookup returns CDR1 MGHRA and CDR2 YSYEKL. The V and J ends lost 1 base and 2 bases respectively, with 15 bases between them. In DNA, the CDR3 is TGCGCCAGCAGCCAAGGACGGCAGGCAGGAACCAAAAACATTCAGTACTTC. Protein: CASSQGRQAGTKNIQYF.

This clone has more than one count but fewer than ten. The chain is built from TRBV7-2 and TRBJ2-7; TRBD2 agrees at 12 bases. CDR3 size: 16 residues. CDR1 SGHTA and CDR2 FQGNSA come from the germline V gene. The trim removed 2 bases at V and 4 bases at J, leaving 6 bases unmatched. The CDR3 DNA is TGTGCCAGCAGCTTAAGACTAGCGGGAGTTCGGTACGAGCAGTACTTC. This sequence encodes CASSLRLAGVRYEQYF.

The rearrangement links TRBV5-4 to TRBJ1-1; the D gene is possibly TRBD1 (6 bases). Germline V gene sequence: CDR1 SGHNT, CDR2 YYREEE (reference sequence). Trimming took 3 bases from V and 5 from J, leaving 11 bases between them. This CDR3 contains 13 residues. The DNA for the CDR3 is TGTGCCAGCAGCTGGGTGCAGGGGACTGAAGCTTTCTTT. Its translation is CASSWVQGTEAFF. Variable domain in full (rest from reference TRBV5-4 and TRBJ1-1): ETGVTQSPTHLIKTRGQQVTLRCSSQSGHNTVSWYQQALGQGPQFIFQYYREEENGRGNFPPRFSGLQFPNYSSELNVNALELDDSALYLCASSWVQGTEAFFGQGTRLTVV.

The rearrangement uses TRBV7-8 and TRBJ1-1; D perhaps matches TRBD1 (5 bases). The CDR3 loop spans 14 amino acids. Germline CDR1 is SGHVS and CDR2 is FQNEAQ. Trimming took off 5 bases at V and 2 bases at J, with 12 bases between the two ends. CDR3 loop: CASSRLTGNTEAFF. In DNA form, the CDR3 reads TGTGCCAGCAGCCGCCTAACAGGTAACACTGAAGCTTTCTTT.

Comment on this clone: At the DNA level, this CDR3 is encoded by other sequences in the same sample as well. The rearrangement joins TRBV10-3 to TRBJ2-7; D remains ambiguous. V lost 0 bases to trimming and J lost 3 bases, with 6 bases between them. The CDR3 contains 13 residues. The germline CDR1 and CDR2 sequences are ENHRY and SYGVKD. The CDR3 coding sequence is TGTGCCATCAGTGAGTCGACCAGCTACGAGCAGTACGTC. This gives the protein CAISESTSYEQYV.

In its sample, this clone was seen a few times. CDR3 protein: CATSREIVVETQYF. CDR3 DNA: TGTGCCACCAGCAGAGAGATAGTTGTGGAGACCCAGTACTTC. This chain uses TRBV15 with TRBJ2-5; D is undetermined. The CDR3 has 14 residues. Looked up from germline, CDR1 is LNHNV and CDR2 is YYDKDF (reference sequence). Trimming cost V 0 bases and J 5 bases, with 10 bases left between them. The whole variable domain, remainder taken from reference TRBV15 and TRBJ2-5, is DAMVIQNPRYQVTQFGKPVTLSCSQTLNHNVMYWYQQKSSQAPKLLFHYYDKDFNNEADTPDNFQSRRPNTSFCFLDIRSPGLGDTAMYLCATSREIVVETQYFGPGTRLLVL.

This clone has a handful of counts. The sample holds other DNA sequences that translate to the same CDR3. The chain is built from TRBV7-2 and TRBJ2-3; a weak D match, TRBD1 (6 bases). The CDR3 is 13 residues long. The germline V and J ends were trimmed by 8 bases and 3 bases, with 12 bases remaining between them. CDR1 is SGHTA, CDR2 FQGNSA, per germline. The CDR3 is CASSQRGTDTQYF. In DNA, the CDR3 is TGTGCCAGCTCGCAAAGGGGGACAGATACGCAGTATTTT.

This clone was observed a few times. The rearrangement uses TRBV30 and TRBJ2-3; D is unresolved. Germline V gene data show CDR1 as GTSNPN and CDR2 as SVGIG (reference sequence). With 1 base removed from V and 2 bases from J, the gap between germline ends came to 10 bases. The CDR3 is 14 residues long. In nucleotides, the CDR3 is TGTGCCTGGAGTGAGGGCCCCTACACAGATACGCAGTATTTT. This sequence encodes CAWSEGPYTDTQYF.

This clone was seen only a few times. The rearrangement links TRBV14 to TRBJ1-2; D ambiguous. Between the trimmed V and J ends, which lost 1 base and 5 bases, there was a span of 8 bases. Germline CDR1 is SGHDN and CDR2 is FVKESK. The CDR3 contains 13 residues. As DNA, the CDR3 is TGTGCCAGCAGCCAAGGTGGGCGGTATGGCTACACCTTC. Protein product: CASSQGGRYGYTF.

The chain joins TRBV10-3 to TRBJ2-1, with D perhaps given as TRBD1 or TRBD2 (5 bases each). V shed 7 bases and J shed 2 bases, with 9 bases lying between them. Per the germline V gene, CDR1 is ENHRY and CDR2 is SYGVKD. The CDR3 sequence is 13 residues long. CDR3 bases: TGTGCCATCAAGGGGACCACCTACAATGAGCAGTTCTTC. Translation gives CAIKGTTYNEQFF.

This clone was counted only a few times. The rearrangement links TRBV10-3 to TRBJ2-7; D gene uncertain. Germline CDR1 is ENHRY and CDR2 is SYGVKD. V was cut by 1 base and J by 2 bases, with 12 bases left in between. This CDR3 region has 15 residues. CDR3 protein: CAISEFTPGPYEQYF. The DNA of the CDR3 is TGTGCCATCAGTGAGTTTACTCCCGGTCCCTACGAGCAGTACTTC.

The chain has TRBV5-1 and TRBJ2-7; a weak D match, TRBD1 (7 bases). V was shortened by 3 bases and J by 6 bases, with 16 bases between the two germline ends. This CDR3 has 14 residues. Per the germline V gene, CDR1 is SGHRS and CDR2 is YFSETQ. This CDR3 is CASSSTTGEAEQYV. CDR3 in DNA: TGCGCCAGCAGCTCAACTACAGGGGAGGCCGAGCAGTACGTC.

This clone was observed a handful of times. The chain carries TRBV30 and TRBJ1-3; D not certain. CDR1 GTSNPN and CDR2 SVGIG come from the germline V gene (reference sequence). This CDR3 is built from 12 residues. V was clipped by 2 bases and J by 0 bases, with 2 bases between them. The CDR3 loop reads CAWSTSGNTIYF. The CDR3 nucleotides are TGTGCCTGGAGTACCTCTGGAAACACCATATATTTT. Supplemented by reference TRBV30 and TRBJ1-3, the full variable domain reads SQTIHQWPATLVQPVGSPLSLECTVEGTSNPNLYWYRQAAGRGLQLLFYSVGIGQISSEVPQNLSASRPQDRQFILSSKKLLLSDSGFYLCAWSTSGNTIYFGEGSWLTVV.

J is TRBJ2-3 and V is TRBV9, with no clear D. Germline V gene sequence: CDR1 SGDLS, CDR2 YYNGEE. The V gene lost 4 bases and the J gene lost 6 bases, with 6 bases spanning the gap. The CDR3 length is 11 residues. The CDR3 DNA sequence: TGTGCCAGCAGCCCCCTGGATACGCAGTATTTT. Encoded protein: CASSPLDTQYF.

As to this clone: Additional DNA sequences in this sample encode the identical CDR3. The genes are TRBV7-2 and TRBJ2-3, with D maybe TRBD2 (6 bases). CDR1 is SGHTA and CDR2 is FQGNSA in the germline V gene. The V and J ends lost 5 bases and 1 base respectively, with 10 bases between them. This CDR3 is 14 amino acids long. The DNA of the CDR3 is TGTGCCAGCAGCCCCCGGAGGGGCACAGATACGCAGTATTTT. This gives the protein CASSPRRGTDTQYF.

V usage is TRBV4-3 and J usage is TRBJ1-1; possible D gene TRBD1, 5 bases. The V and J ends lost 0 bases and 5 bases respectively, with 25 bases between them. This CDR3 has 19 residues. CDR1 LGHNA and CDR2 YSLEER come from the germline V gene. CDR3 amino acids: CASSQDGTAETPLGTEAFF. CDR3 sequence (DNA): TGCGCCAGCAGCCAAGATGGGACGGCAGAGACCCCTTTGGGGACTGAAGCTTTCTTT.

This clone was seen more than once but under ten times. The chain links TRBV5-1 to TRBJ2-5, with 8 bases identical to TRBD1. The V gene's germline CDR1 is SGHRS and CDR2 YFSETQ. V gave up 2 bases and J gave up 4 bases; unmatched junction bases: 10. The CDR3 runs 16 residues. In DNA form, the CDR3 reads TGCGCCAGCAGCTTATACAGGGGGAGCGGTAGAGAGACCCAGTACTTC. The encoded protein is CASSLYRGSGRETQYF.